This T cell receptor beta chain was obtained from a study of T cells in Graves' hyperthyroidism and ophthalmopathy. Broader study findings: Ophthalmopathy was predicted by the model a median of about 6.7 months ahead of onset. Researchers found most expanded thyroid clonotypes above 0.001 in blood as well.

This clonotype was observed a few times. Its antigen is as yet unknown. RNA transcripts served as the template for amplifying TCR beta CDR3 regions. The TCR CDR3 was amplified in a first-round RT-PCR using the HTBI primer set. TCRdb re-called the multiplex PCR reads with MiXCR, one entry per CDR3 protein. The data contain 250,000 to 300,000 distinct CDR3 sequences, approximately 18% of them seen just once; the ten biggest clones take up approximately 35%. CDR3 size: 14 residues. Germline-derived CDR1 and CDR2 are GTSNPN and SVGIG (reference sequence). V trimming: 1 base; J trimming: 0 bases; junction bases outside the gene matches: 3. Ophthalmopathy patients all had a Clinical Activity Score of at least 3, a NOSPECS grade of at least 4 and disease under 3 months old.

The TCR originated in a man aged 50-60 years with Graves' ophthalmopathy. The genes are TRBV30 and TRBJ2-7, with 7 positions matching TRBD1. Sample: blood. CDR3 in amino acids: CAWSGRGFSYEQYF. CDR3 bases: TGTGCCTGGAGTGGCAGGGGGTTCTCCTACGAGCAGTACTTC.